A single sample gave rise to the 31 T cell receptor beta chains below, sequenced in a study of Graves' ophthalmopathy and Graves' hyperthyroidism. Using RNA transcripts, the TCR beta CDR3 regions were amplified. The first-round RT-PCR employed HTBI primers together with the Qiagen OneStep RT-PCR kit. A multiplex PCR was then performed as the second round. TCRdb itself ran the multiplex PCR reads through MiXCR, one entry per CDR3 protein. The repertoire includes about 740,000 distinct CDR3 sequences, around 40% of them detected once, and approximately 43% sits in the top ten. The sample comprised peripheral blood. The receptors stem from an adult man with Graves' ophthalmopathy.

This clonotype came up a few times. The chain employs TRBV6-5 and TRBJ1-1, with unresolved D. Deletions cut 8 bases from V and 0 bases from J, with 10 bases between. CDR3 length: 13 amino acids. Germline values: CDR1 MNHEY, CDR2 SVGAGI. The CDR3 bases are TGTGCCAGCTCAGCTCGGATGAACACTGAAGCTTTCTTT. The encoded protein is CASSARMNTEAFF.

This clonotype was picked up a small number of times. This chain uses TRBV3-1 with TRBJ1-1; D possibly corresponds to TRBD1 (5 bases). The V and J ends lost 1 base and 5 bases respectively, with 14 bases between them. The CDR3 totals 15 residues. Looked up from germline, CDR1 is LGHDT and CDR2 is YNNKEL (reference sequence). As DNA, the CDR3 is TGTGCCAGCAGCCAAGGCAGCAGGGTGGGGACTGAAGCTTTCTTT. Translation: CASSQGSRVGTEAFF.

The gene calls are TRBV5-6 and TRBJ2-5; weak D call: TRBD1 (6 bases). The CDR3 loop spans 14 amino acids. Trimming stripped 4 bases from V and 2 bases from J, with 12 bases between. The V gene's germline CDR1 is SGHDT and CDR2 YYEEEE. The chain's CDR3 is CASSRQELQETQYF. CDR3 DNA sequence: TGTGCCAGCAGCCGACAGGAACTTCAAGAGACCCAGTACTTC.

A single count supports this clonotype. Given a much more abundant clone one base away, this may be a read error. The V and J genes are TRBV29-1 and TRBJ2-5; D not resolved. CDR3 size: 12 residues. The germline gives CDR1 SQVTM, CDR2 ANQGSEA. CDR3 bases: TGCAGCGTTGACGACTCACAAGAGGCCCAGTACTTC. Protein product: CSVDDSQEAQYF.

Only one count was recorded for this clonotype. This chain connects TRBV24-1 to TRBJ2-5, with 9 bases fitting TRBD1. V lost 3 bases to trimming and J lost 3 bases; unmatched junction nucleotides: 4. Germline V gives CDR1 KGHDR, CDR2 SFDVKD. This CDR3 is 15 amino acids long. CDR3 in amino acids: CATSDRTGGEETQYF. CDR3 nucleotide sequence: TGTGCCACCAGTGATCGAACAGGGGGCGAAGAGACCCAGTACTTC.

The V call is TRBV2, the J call TRBJ1-1; D is unresolved. Trimming stripped 4 bases from V and 2 bases from J, with 17 bases between. The germline V gene encodes CDR1 SNHLY and CDR2 FYNNEI. The CDR3 loop spans 16 amino acids. CDR3 sequence reads: CASSGDFFRSNTEAFF. CDR3 bases: TGTGCCAGCAGTGGGGATTTTTTTCGGAGTAACACTGAAGCTTTCTTT.

The chain is built from TRBV29-1 and TRBJ2-7; a weak D match, TRBD2 (7 bases). CDR1 SQVTM and CDR2 ANQGSEA come from the germline V gene. Trimming cost V 8 bases and J 3 bases, with 20 bases left between them. The CDR3 totals 14 residues. CDR3 bases: TGCAGCAGCCAAGGTGCGAGGGGGGGCTACGAGCAGTACTTC. Protein sequence: CSSQGARGGYEQYF.

A remark on this clonotype: A read error is possible here, since a much larger clone lies one base away. The V call is TRBV7-9, the J call TRBJ1-5; maybe TRBD1 (5 bases). The V and J ends lost 2 bases and 3 bases respectively, with 11 bases between them. This CDR3 is 15 amino acids long. Germline loops: CDR1 SEHNR, CDR2 FQNEAQ (reference sequence). The CDR3 loop reads CASSLHVQVNQPQHF. The CDR3, as DNA: TGTGCCAGCAGCTTACATGTACAGGTCAATCAGCCCCAGCATTTT.

This clonotype was observed many times. The chain uses TRBV25-1 and TRBJ2-5; 11 bases are shared with TRBD2. The CDR3 loop spans 19 amino acids. V lost 3 bases and J lost 0; bases outside the gene matches: 12. Germline lookup yields CDR1 MGHDK and CDR2 SYGVNS. This chain's CDR3 is CASSDGLPGLAAYQETQYF. CDR3 DNA sequence: TGTGCCAGCAGTGATGGGTTACCGGGACTAGCGGCCTACCAAGAGACCCAGTACTTC. The full variable domain, rest sourced from reference TRBV25-1 and TRBJ2-5, is EADIYQTPRYLVIGTGKKITLECSQTMGHDKMYWYQQDPGMELHLIHYSYGVNSTEKGDLSSESTVSRIRTEHFPLTLESARPSHTSQYLCASSDGLPGLAAYQETQYFGPGTRLLVL.

As for this clonotype: A much larger clone is a single base away; this may be a read error. The chain carries TRBV14 and TRBJ2-5, with D perhaps being TRBD1 or TRBD2 (5 bases each). Germline V gives CDR1 SGHDN, CDR2 FVKESK. With 0 bases removed from V and 5 bases from J, the gap between germline ends came to 13 bases. This CDR3 is 15 amino acids long. This CDR3 reads CASSQDWQGEETQYF. The CDR3 region has the DNA TGTGCCAGCAGCCAAGATTGGCAGGGAGAGGAGACCCAGTACTTC.

The rearrangement joins TRBV10-3 to TRBJ1-5, with 7 bases identical to TRBD1. The V segment lost 10 bases and the J segment 4 bases; nucleotides outside the gene matches: 10. Germline CDR1 and CDR2: ENHRY and SYGVKD. This CDR3 region has 14 residues. The CDR3 DNA sequence: TGTGCCAGCAGACAGGGTTTCGGTAATCAGCCCCAGCATTTT. As protein: CASRQGFGNQPQHF.

This clonotype was seen repeatedly, ten times or more. The rearrangement joins TRBV29-1 to TRBJ1-2, with D possibly being TRBD1 (5 bases). The V gene lost 4 bases and the J gene lost 7 bases, with 13 bases spanning the gap. This CDR3 spans 12 amino acids. Germline values: CDR1 SQVTM, CDR2 ANQGSEA. The chain's CDR3 is CSVVVGDRGYTF. CDR3 in DNA: TGCAGCGTTGTGGTAGGGGACCGTGGCTACACCTTC.

This chain connects TRBV11-2 to TRBJ1-6; no definite D call. Germline CDR1 is SGHAT and CDR2 is FQNNGV. This CDR3 is 12 amino acids long. DNA for the CDR3: TGTACCGGCAGCTTTCCCCTTGGGCCCCTCCACTTT. Protein product: CTGSFPLGPLHF.

V is TRBV7-6 and J is TRBJ1-5, with D uncertain. V lost 6 bases to trimming and J lost 3 bases, with 9 bases between them. Germline CDR1 and CDR2: SGHVS and FNYEAQ. The CDR3 spans 13 residues. This chain's CDR3 is CASRWQANQPQHF. The CDR3 region has the DNA TGTGCCAGCAGGTGGCAGGCCAATCAGCCCCAGCATTTT.

This clonotype was seen many times. A junction end diverges from the germline sequence, so it may reflect a read error. The rearrangement joins TRBV24-1 to TRBJ1-5; 7 bases line up with TRBD1. The germline V gene encodes CDR1 KGHDR and CDR2 SFDVKD. The CDR3 length is 15 residues. This CDR3 is CASSYRGRRNQPQHF. In DNA, the CDR3 is TGTGCCAGCAGTTACAGGGGCAGGCGCAATCAGCCCCAGCATTTT.

This clonotype was recorded at least ten times. This chain connects TRBV29-1 to TRBJ1-3; unclear D gene. V shed 3 bases and J shed 0 bases, with 6 bases lying between them. The CDR3 extends over 13 amino acids. The germline V gene encodes CDR1 SQVTM and CDR2 ANQGSEA. DNA of the CDR3: TGCAGCGTTGACGACGGCTCTGGAAACACCATATATTTT. Protein: CSVDDGSGNTIYF.

J is TRBJ2-5 and V is TRBV20-1, with a tentative D call TRBD2 (6 bases). CDR3 length: 14 residues. V gave up 6 bases and J gave up 5 bases, with 19 bases separating them. Germline CDR1 is DFQATT and CDR2 is SNEGSKA (reference sequence). CDR3 bases: TGCAGTGCGCCGGCGCAGAGGGCGGGGGAGACCCAGTACTTC. This gives the protein CSAPAQRAGETQYF.

This clonotype was observed at least ten times. This chain uses TRBV25-1 with TRBJ1-4, with no clear D. With 5 bases removed from V and 8 bases from J, the gap between germline ends came to 9 bases. Germline CDR1 MGHDK, CDR2 SYGVNS. This CDR3 has 12 amino acids. The CDR3 here is CASSYAGEKLFF. The CDR3 bases are TGTGCCAGCAGTTACGCCGGGGAAAAACTGTTTTTT. The complete variable domain, with remaining parts taken from reference TRBV25-1 and TRBJ1-4, reads EADIYQTPRYLVIGTGKKITLECSQTMGHDKMYWYQQDPGMELHLIHYSYGVNSTEKGDLSSESTVSRIRTEHFPLTLESARPSHTSQYLCASSYAGEKLFFGSGTQLSVL.

The rearrangement links TRBV20-1 to TRBJ1-2, with TRBD1 matching over 7 bases. J lost 2 bases, V lost 0 bases, and 6 bases had no gene match. The CDR3 extends over 15 amino acids. Per germline, CDR1 DFQATT and CDR2 SNEGSKA (reference sequence). This chain's CDR3 is CSARDQTGTNYGYTF. CDR3 sequence (DNA): TGCAGTGCTAGAGACCAGACAGGGACGAACTATGGCTACACCTTC.

This clonotype was detected ten times or more. J is TRBJ2-5 and V is TRBV7-9; 8 bases line up with TRBD2. The CDR3 is made up of 17 amino acids. Germline loops: CDR1 SEHNR, CDR2 FQNEAQ (reference sequence). Trimming at V came to 7 bases and at J to 4 bases, leaving 17 bases not matched to a gene. This chain's CDR3 is CASTFPGSGETRETQYF. The CDR3 region has the DNA TGTGCCAGCACCTTCCCTGGTAGCGGGGAAACCAGAGAGACCCAGTACTTC.

This clonotype was counted many times. The CDR3 nucleotides read TGTGCCAGCAGTGCCATGGGGCAGAATAATTCACCCCTCCACTTT. Its translation is CASSAMGQNNSPLHF. The rearrangement uses TRBV2 and TRBJ1-6; tentatively, D is TRBD1 (5 bases). Trimming took off 4 bases at V and 5 bases at J, with 12 bases between the two ends. CDR1 SNHLY and CDR2 FYNNEI come from the germline V gene. The CDR3 extends over 15 amino acids.

This clonotype was recorded at least ten times. The chain combines TRBV19 with TRBJ1-6, with unresolved D. Trimming stripped 10 bases from V and 10 bases from J, with 17 bases between. This CDR3 has 13 residues. The V gene's germline CDR1 is LNHDA and CDR2 SQIVND (reference sequence). CDR3 region: CATSDTEASPLHF. DNA of the CDR3: TGTGCCACCTCCGACACCGAGGCCTCACCCCTCCACTTT.

J is TRBJ1-4 and V is TRBV9; D is possibly TRBD1 (5 bases). Trimming took off 5 bases at V and 4 bases at J, with 15 bases between the two ends. The germline CDR1 and CDR2 sequences are SGDLS and YYNGEE. The CDR3 has 15 residues. The CDR3 sequence is CASRARDGINEKLFF. DNA for the CDR3: TGTGCCAGCAGGGCACGGGACGGCATTAATGAAAAACTGTTTTTT.

At least ten counts were recorded for this clonotype. The chain recombines TRBV7-9 with TRBJ1-1; a weak D match, TRBD1 (6 bases). The CDR3 is made up of 13 amino acids. Looked up from germline, CDR1 is SEHNR and CDR2 is FQNEAQ (reference sequence). The ends were cut back, 5 bases at V and 3 bases at J, with 10 bases in the middle. The CDR3 loop reads CASSTRQDTEAFF. Here the CDR3 DNA reads TGTGCCAGCAGCACGAGACAGGACACTGAAGCTTTCTTT.

Of note for this clonotype: One base away lies a much larger clone, so this may be a sequencing read error. V and J are TRBV7-6 and TRBJ1-5; unclear D gene. Germline CDR1 is SGHVS and CDR2 is FNYEAQ. The CDR3 length is 14 residues. The CDR3 DNA follows: TGTGCCAGCAGCTTGCCGGGTAGCATTCAGCCCCAGCATTTT. Translated: CASSLPGSIQPQHF.

As for this clonotype: The junction differs from germline at one of its ends, possibly a read error. The chain links TRBV24-1 to TRBJ1-5; possibly TRBD1 for D (5 bases). This CDR3 has 15 residues. Germline V lookup: CDR1 KGHDR, CDR2 SFDVKD. CDR3 amino acids: CASSLSWGGDQPQHF. The CDR3 DNA sequence: TGTGCCAGCAGTTTATCATGGGGGGGGGATCAGCCCCAGCATTTT.

This clonotype was recorded many times. This chain uses TRBV7-6 with TRBJ1-3, with D unresolved. Germline CDR1 and CDR2: SGHVS and FNYEAQ. The length of the CDR3 is 15 residues. The ends were cut back, 8 bases at V and 0 bases at J, with 14 bases in the middle. The CDR3 loop reads CASARGPSSGNTIYF. CDR3 nucleotides: TGTGCCAGCGCACGTGGCCCGAGCTCTGGAAACACCATATATTTT.

Of note for this clonotype: This could be a read error, since a much larger clone is one nucleotide away. J is TRBJ1-1 and V is TRBV29-1; a possible D gene is TRBD1 (5 bases). This CDR3 region has 15 residues. Germline V CDR1 and CDR2: SQVTM, ANQGSEA. CDR3 bases: TGCAGCGCTATTGGGGGGGGTCAAGTGAACACTGAAGCTTCCTTT. Its protein product is CSAIGGGQVNTEASF.

This rearrangement joins TRBV28 to TRBJ2-5; possibly TRBD1 for D (6 bases). The V and J ends lost 8 bases and 2 bases respectively, with 18 bases between them. The CDR3 is 15 amino acids. CDR1 and CDR2 (germline): MDHEN, SYDVKM. CDR3 DNA sequence: TGTGCCAGCGCCGAGGCCGGGACACGTCAAGAGACCCAGTACTTC. Translating gives CASAEAGTRQETQYF.

As for this clonotype: A much larger clone is a single base away; this may be a read error. The chain joins TRBV25-1 to TRBJ2-7, with D hard to call. This CDR3 spans 12 amino acids. Germline CDR1 reads MGHDK; CDR2 reads SYGVNS. CDR3 nucleotides: TGTACCAGCAGTGAATTGTGGGGTGGGCAGTACTTC. Amino acid sequence: CTSSELWGGQYF.

This clonotype was seen just once. The chain has TRBV13 and TRBJ2-7, with D possibly being TRBD1 (6 bases). This CDR3 region has 13 residues. The ends were cut back, 5 bases at V and 5 bases at J, with 13 bases in the middle. Germline loops: CDR1 PRHDT, CDR2 FYEKMQ (reference sequence). The CDR3 loop is CASSLQGIHEQYF. CDR3 coding DNA: TGTGCCAGCAGCCTACAGGGAATCCACGAGCAGTACTTC.